The source of this T cell receptor (beta chain) is a study of shared clonotypes between healthy human individuals. Study-wide points: Only blood was sampled, and tissue TCR repertoires likely differ from blood ones.

In regard to this clone: Its antigen is not identified.

Healthy HIV-negative adults with no recent acute infections or vaccinations were recruited as donors. Splitting of CD4+ cells produced CD45RA+ naive and CD45RA-negative memory subsets. Sequenced by immunoSEQ multiplex PCR; TCRdb stores in-frame clones only, minus some. Here the sample spans approximately 2.4 million clones, approximately 94% being singletons. Germline V CDR1 and CDR2: SNHLY, FYNNEI. The CDR3 has 13 amino acids. Trimming left V 8 bases short and J 4 bases short, with 12 bases between. Sequences were obtained from naive CD4+ T cells sorted from blood. The subset was: CD45RA+ positively selected. The TCR was taken from a man younger than 35 in good health. The genes are TRBV2 and TRBJ2-4; D is perhaps TRBD2 (6 bases). CDR3 loop: CASCPSAKNIQYF. In nucleotides, the CDR3 is TGTGCCAGCTGTCCTAGCGCGAAAAACATTCAGTACTTC.